This T cell receptor beta chain was profiled in a study of T-cell memory formation after mild COVID-19 (dated by TCRdb to about 2021). About the investigation overall: TCR sequence clusters from the two donors were found to be largely donor specific. In a couple of donors, T-cell clones that expanded and contracted after mild COVID-19 were tracked by sequencing TCRalpha and TCRbeta repertoires over time. Two young, previously healthy adult volunteers made up the cohort, one male and one female. What the study reported, not specific to this receptor: Balanced CD4/CD8 phenotypes were observed for clones contracting from day 15 to 85, whereas a bias towards CD4+ was observed for a second wave of clones expanding from day 15 to 37. Some responding clones were detected in pre-infection memory, suggesting pre-existing cross-reactive memory T cells joined the SARS-CoV-2 response. Contracting CD4+ clones were found mainly in CM and EM memory subsets, while CD8+ clones were enriched in EMRA. Only a couple of mild cases were covered in the study, and larger cohorts including severe cases with pre-infection samples were considered necessary. SARS-CoV-2 specificity of the second-wave clones peaking on day 37 was not confirmed.

Sequencing was performed on an Illumina NovaSeq 6000. TCRalpha and TCRbeta cDNA libraries were constructed by 5'RACE with constant-segment primers, with sample barcodes and unique molecular identifiers being introduced. Trizol reagent was used to extract RNA from every sample. Library amplification was performed in two PCR steps, and a second sample barcode and Illumina TruSeq adapters were introduced in the second step. The libraries were sequenced on an Illumina NovaSeq using 2 x 150 bp paired-end reads. Per the source publication's procedure: Demultiplexing of reads and collapsing into UMI-guided consensus sequences were performed with migec v1.2.7. Using mixcr v2.1.11, UMI consensuses were aligned to TRA and TRB V and J templates and then assembled into clonotypes. A clonotype was counted as expanded or contracted only if both edgeR and NoisET called the change significant, with noise models trained on biological replicates. edgeR calls used a false discovery rate-adjusted p below 0.01 and a log2 fold-change threshold of 1. As an exploratory analysis of dynamics, max-normalized trajectories of the 1000 most abundant clonotypes were examined by PCA with hierarchical clustering. Separately sequenced CD4+ and CD8+ repertoires were used to assign the CD4 or CD8 phenotype of responding clones. The public reads were quality trimmed at Q25 with fastp and then assembled into clones with MiXCR by TCRdb, keeping productive beta chains. Duplicate CDR3 protein sequences are folded into a single record with the most common DNA and genes. TCRdb, rather than the study authors, made the V and J calls. Within this sample are approximately 400,000 distinct CDR3 sequences, with 20% to 25% of them counted one time only. 8.8% of the sample belongs to the ten largest clones.

PBMCs were isolated by Ficoll-Paque density gradient centrifugation. The germline V gene (reference sequence) supplies CDR1 SEHNR and CDR2 FQNEAQ. V is cut by 0 bases and J by 6 bases, and the space between the germline ends is 3 bases. From the cysteine through the phenylalanine, the CDR3 covers 12 amino acids. Only the CDR3 part of the read is kept: 36 bases, read in frame from the first base. This clonotype has ten or more counts. What antigen it recognizes has not been identified. No qualities accompany the bases; no much larger clone lies one base away. Sequenced input: PBMCs or a T cell subset sorted from them (not recorded which). The chain employs TRBV7-9 and TRBJ2-1; too little of a D gene remains to name it. The clonotype originates from an adult woman who had mild COVID-19 (a few samples of this study predate the infection). The sample titles of this study are shuffled in the database, so cell type and time point are left out; the donor was told from shared clones. The CDR3 here reads CASSLASNEQFF. The DNA sequence follows: TGTGCCAGCAGCTTAGCTAGCAATGAGCAGTTCTTC.